The 10 T cell receptor beta chains given below trace back to one sample, sequenced in a study of T cell responses to AZD1222 COVID-19 vaccine. Profiled with immunoSEQ multiplex PCR; TCRdb holds only in-frame clones, not every one. Of 150,000 to 200,000 clones listed, around 87% are singletons. The specimen comprised peripheral blood, sampled on day 0 of AZD1222 vaccination. The receptors were sampled from an adult in good health.

The rearrangement links TRBV7-9 to TRBJ1-1; D gene ambiguous. The germline gives CDR1 SEHNR, CDR2 FQNEAQ (reference sequence). This CDR3 has 15 amino acids. The germline V and J ends were trimmed by 1 base and 4 bases, with 13 bases remaining between them. The CDR3 loop is CASSLGTHWGTEAFF. CDR3 bases: TGTGCCAGCAGCTTAGGAACACACTGGGGCACTGAAGCTTTCTTT. The full variable domain, in which reference TRBV7-9 and TRBJ1-1 provide the parts outside the CDR3, is DTGVSQNPRHKITKRGQNVTFRCDPISEHNRLYWYRQTLGQGPEFLTYFQNEAQLEKSRLLSDRFSAERPKGSFSTLEIQRTEQGDSAMYLCASSLGTHWGTEAFFGQGTRLTVV.

This chain connects TRBV28 to TRBJ2-7, with D unresolved. The ends were cut back, 5 bases at V and 2 bases at J, with 13 bases in the middle. The CDR3 runs to 14 residues. Germline CDR1 and CDR2: MDHEN and SYDVKM. DNA for the CDR3: TGTGCCAGCAGTGCAAGTATGGGTGCCTACGAGCAGTACTTC. It translates to CASSASMGAYEQYF.

This clone was detected once. The chain recombines TRBV16 with TRBJ1-4; D uncertain. Germline V gene data show CDR1 as KGHSY and CDR2 as FQNENV. The V end was cut by 2 bases, the J end by 0 bases, with 4 bases between. The CDR3 runs 14 residues. Here the CDR3 reads CASSQGATNEKLFF. The CDR3 DNA reads as TGTGCCAGCAGCCAAGGCGCAACTAATGAAAAACTGTTTTTT. The whole variable domain, filled in from reference TRBV16 and TRBJ1-4, reads GEEVAQTPKHLVRGEGQKAKLYCAPIKGHSYVFWYQQVLKNEFKFLISFQNENVFDETGMPKERFSAKCLPNSPCSLEIQATKLEDSAVYFCASSQGATNEKLFFGSGTQLSVL.

The gene calls are TRBV7-2 and TRBJ1-2, with D perhaps matching TRBD1 (5 bases). The CDR3 is 14 residues long. V was trimmed by 1 base and J by 3 bases, leaving 9 bases between them. Germline V gene sequence: CDR1 SGHTA, CDR2 FQGNSA. In DNA, the CDR3 is TGTGCCAGCAGCTTAGACGGGACGGACTATGGCTACACCTTC. Translating it yields CASSLDGTDYGYTF.

The chain carries TRBV7-7 and TRBJ2-5; 8 nucleotides agree with TRBD2. J was trimmed by 5 bases and V by 2 bases; bases with no gene match: 10. Germline V gene data show CDR1 as SSHAT and CDR2 as FNYEAQ (reference sequence). CDR3 size: 16 residues. In DNA form, the CDR3 reads TGTGCCAGCAGCTTATCGGGGGGGGCCGGTTCGGAGACCCAGTACTTC. Protein product: CASSLSGGAGSETQYF.

This sequence joins TRBV2 and TRBJ2-1, with 12 bases identical to TRBD2. Germline V lookup: CDR1 SNHLY, CDR2 FYNNEI. The J segment lost 6 bases and the V segment lost 1 base, leaving 1 base of the junction unmatched. There are 15 residues in the CDR3. The CDR3 is CASSEEGLAGNEQFF. CDR3 bases: TGTGCCAGCAGTGAAGAGGGACTAGCGGGCAATGAGCAGTTCTTC. Looking up the rest from reference TRBV2 and TRBJ2-1 gives the full variable domain: EPEVTQTPSHQVTQMGQEVILRCVPISNHLYFYWYRQILGQKVEFLVSFYNNEISEKSEIFDDQFSVERPDGSNFTLKIRSTKLEDSAMYFCASSEEGLAGNEQFFGPGTRLTVL.

The V gene is TRBV6-5, the J gene TRBJ2-7; D gene uncertain. V gave up 2 bases and J gave up 6 bases, with 8 bases separating them. Germline-derived CDR1 and CDR2 are MNHEY and SVGAGI. The CDR3 has 12 amino acids. The CDR3 region is CASSYNRREQYF. In nucleotides, the CDR3 is TGTGCCAGCAGTTACAATCGACGCGAGCAGTACTTC.

This sequence joins TRBV7-9 and TRBJ1-4; D unclear. The CDR3 consists of 14 residues. The germline gives CDR1 SEHNR, CDR2 FQNEAQ (reference sequence). V lost 2 bases to trimming and J lost 8 bases, with 12 bases between them. The CDR3 nucleotides read TGTGCCAGCAGCTTACTCGGAGGAGGCGAAAAACTGTTTTTT. This encodes CASSLLGGGEKLFF.

The chain uses TRBV5-8 and TRBJ2-7; possible D gene TRBD1, 6 bases. The CDR3 spans 12 residues. Trimming cost V 6 bases and J 7 bases, with 14 bases left between them. Germline V lookup: CDR1 SGHTS, CDR2 YDEGEE. This CDR3 is CASTLLRGEQYF. CDR3 bases: TGTGCCAGCACCTTACTGAGGGGGGAGCAGTACTTC.

The chain recombines TRBV2 with TRBJ2-1, with TRBD2 matching over 15 bases. V lost 7 bases and J lost 9; bases outside the gene matches: 7. The CDR3 totals 15 residues. Germline V gives CDR1 SNHLY, CDR2 FYNNEI. Here the CDR3 reads CASIPGLAGGREQFF. The CDR3 nucleotides are TGTGCCAGCATCCCGGGACTAGCGGGAGGACGTGAGCAGTTCTTC.